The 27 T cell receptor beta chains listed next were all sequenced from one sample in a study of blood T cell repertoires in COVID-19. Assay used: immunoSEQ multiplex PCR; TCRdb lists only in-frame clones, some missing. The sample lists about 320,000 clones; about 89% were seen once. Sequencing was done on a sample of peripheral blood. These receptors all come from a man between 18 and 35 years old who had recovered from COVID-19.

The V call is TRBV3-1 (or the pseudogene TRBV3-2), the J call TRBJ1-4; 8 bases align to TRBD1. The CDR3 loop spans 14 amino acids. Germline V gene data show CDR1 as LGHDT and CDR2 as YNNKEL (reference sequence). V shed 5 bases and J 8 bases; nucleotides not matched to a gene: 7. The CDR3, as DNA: TGTGCCAGCAGCACCGGGACAGGAGGGGAAAAACTGTTTTTT. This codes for CASSTGTGGEKLFF.

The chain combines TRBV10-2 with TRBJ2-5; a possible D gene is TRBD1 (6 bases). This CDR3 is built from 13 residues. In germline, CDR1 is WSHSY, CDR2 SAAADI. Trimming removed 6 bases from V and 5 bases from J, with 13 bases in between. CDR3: CASRLDRLETQYF. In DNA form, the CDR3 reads TGCGCCAGCAGACTCGACAGGCTGGAGACCCAGTACTTC.

The DNA for the CDR3 is TGTGCCAGTAGTTTACAGGGCAGGAACACTGAAGCTTTCTTT. It codes for CASSLQGRNTEAFF. This sequence joins TRBV19 and TRBJ1-1; possibly TRBD1 for D (6 bases). V lost 5 bases and J lost 1, with 11 bases in between. The CDR3 length is 14 residues. CDR1 and CDR2 from the germline V gene are LNHDA and SQIVND (reference sequence).

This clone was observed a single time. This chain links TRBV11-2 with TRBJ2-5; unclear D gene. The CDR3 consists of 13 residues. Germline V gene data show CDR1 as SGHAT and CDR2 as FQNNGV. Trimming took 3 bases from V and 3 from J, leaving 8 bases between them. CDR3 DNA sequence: TGTGCCAGCAGCTTTTTAATTAAAGAGACCCAGTACTTC. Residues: CASSFLIKETQYF.

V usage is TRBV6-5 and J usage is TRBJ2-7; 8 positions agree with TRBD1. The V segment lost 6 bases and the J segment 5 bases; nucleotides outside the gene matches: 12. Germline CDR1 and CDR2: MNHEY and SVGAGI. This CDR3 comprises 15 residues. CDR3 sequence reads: CASRNARQGSHEQYF. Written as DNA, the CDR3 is TGTGCCAGCAGGAACGCCAGACAGGGGAGCCACGAGCAGTACTTC.

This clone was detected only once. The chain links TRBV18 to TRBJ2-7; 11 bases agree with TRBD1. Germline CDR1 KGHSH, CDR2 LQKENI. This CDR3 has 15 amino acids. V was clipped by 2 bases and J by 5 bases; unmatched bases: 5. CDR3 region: CASSPSRTGGNEQYF. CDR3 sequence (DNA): TGTGCCAGCTCACCAAGCCGGACAGGGGGCAACGAGCAGTACTTC.

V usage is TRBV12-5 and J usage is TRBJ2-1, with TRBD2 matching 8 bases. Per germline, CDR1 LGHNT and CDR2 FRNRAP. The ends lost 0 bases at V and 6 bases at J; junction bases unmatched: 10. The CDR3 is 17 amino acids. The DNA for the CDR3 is TGTGCTAGTGGTTTGGTACTGCAGCGGGGGACTATCAATGAGCAGTTCTTC. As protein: CASGLVLQRGTINEQFF.

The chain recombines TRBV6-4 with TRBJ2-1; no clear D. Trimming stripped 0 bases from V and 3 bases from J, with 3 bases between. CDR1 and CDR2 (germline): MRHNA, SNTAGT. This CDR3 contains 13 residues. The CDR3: CASSDSLYNEQFF. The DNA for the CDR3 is TGTGCCAGCAGTGACTCCCTCTACAATGAGCAGTTCTTC.

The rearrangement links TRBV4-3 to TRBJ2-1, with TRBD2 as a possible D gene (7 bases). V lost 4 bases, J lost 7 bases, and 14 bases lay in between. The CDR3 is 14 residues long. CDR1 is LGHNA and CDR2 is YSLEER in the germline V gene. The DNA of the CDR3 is TGCGCCAGCAGCCTCACTAGGGGGGGGAATGAGCAGTTCTTC. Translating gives CASSLTRGGNEQFF.

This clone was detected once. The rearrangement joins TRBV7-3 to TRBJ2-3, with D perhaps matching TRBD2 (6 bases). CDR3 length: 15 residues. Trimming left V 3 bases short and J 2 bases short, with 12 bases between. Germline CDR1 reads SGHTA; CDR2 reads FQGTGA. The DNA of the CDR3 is TGTGCCAGCAGCTTGGCGGGGTATCACACAGATACGCAGTATTTT. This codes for CASSLAGYHTDTQYF.

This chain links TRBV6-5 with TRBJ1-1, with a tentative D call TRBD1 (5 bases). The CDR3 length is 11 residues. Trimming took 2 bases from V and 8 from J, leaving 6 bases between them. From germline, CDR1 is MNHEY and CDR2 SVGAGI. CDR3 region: CASSYGAEAFF. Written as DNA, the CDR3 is TGTGCCAGCAGTTACGGGGCCGAAGCTTTCTTT.

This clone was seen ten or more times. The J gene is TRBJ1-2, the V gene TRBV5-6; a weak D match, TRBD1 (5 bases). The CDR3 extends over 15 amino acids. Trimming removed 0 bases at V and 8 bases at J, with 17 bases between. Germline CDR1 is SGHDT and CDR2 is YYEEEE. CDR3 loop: CASSLAGGTGRGYTF. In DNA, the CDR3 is TGTGCCAGCAGCTTGGCAGGCGGGACGGGGAGAGGCTACACCTTC.

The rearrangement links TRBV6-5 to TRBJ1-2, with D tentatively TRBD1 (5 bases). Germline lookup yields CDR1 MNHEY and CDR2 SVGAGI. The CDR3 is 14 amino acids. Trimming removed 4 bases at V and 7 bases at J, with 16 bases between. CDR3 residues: CASSFTSRVGGYTF. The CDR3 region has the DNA TGTGCCAGCAGTTTCACCTCCAGGGTTGGTGGCTACACCTTC.

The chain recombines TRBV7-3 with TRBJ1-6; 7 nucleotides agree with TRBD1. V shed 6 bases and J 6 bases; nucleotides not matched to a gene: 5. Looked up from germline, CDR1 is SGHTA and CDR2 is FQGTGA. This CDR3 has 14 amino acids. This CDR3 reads CASSPQGSNSPLHF. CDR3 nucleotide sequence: TGTGCCAGCAGTCCACAGGGGAGTAATTCACCCCTCCACTTT. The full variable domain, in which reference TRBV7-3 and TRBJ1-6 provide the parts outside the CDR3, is GAGVSQTPSNKVTEKGKYVELRCDPISGHTALYWYRQSLGQGPEFLIYFQGTGAADDSGLPNDRFFAVRPEGSVSTLKIQRTERGDSAVYLCASSPQGSNSPLHFGNGTRLTVT.

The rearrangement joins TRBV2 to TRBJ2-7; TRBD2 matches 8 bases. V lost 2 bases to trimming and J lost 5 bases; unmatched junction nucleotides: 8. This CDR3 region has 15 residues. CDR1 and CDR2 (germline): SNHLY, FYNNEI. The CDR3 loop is CASSERSGRGDEQYF. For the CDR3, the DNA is TGTGCCAGCAGTGAACGAAGCGGGAGAGGCGACGAGCAGTACTTC.

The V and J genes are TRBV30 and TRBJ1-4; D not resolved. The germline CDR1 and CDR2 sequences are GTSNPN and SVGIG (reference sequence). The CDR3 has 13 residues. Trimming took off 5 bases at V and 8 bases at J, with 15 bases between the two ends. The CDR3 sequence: CAWGSVVGEKLFF. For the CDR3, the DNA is TGTGCCTGGGGGAGCGTTGTCGGCGAAAAACTGTTTTTT. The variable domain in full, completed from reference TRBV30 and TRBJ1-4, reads SQTIHQWPATLVQPVGSPLSLECTVEGTSNPNLYWYRQAAGRGLQLLFYSVGIGQISSEVPQNLSASRPQDRQFILSSKKLLLSDSGFYLCAWGSVVGEKLFFGSGTQLSVL.

Written as DNA, the CDR3 is TGTGCCAGCAGTGCCTGGACAGGCGTTCACCAAGAGACCCAGTACTTC. It is translated as CASSAWTGVHQETQYF. V gene TRBV27 combines with J gene TRBJ2-5, with TRBD1 matching 7 bases. CDR1 and CDR2 from the germline V gene are MNHEY and SMNVEV (reference sequence). The CDR3 sequence is 16 residues long. V shed 5 bases, J shed 0 bases, and the junction held 9 bases outside the gene matches.

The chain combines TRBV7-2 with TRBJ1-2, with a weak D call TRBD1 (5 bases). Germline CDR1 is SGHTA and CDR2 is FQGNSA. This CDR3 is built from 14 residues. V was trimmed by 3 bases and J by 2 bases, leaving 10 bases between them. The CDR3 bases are TGTGCCAGCAGCTTCTCGGAGGGGAACTATGGCTACACCTTC. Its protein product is CASSFSEGNYGYTF.

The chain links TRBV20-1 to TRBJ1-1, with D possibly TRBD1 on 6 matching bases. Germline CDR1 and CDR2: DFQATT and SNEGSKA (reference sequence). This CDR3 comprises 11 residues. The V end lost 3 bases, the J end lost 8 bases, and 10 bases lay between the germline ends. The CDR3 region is CSARPGTEAFF. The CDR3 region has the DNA TGCAGTGCTAGGCCCGGGACAGAAGCTTTCTTT.

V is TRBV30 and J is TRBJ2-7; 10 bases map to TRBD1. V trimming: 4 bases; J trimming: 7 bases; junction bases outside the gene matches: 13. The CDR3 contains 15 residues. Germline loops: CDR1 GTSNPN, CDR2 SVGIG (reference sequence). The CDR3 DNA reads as TGTGCCTGGACCGGCAGGGGACAGGGGAGTTTTGAGCAGTACTTC. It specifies CAWTGRGQGSFEQYF.

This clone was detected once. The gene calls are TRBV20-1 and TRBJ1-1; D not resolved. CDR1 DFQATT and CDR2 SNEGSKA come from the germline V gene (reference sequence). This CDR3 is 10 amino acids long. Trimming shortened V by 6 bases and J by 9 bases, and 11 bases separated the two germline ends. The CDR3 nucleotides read TGCAGTGCCGTAGACGGGAAAGCTTTCTTT. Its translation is CSAVDGKAFF.

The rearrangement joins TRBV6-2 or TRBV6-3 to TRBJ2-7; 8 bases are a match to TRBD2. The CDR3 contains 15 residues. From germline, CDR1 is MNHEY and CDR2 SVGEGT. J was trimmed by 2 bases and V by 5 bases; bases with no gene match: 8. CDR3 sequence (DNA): TGTGCCAGCAGTCCCACGACGGGGGGGGCCTACGAGCAGTACTTC. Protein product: CASSPTTGGAYEQYF.

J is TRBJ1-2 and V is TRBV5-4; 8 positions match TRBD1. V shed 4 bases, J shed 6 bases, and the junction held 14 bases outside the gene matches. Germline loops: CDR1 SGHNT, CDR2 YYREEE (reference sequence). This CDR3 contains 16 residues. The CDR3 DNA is TGTGCCAGCAGCCTGGCCTACCGGGACAGGAGTGATGGCTACACCTTC. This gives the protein CASSLAYRDRSDGYTF. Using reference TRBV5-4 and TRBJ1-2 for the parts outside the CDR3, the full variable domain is ETGVTQSPTHLIKTRGQQVTLRCSSQSGHNTVSWYQQALGQGPQFIFQYYREEENGRGNFPPRFSGLQFPNYSSELNVNALELDDSALYLCASSLAYRDRSDGYTFGSGTRLTVV.

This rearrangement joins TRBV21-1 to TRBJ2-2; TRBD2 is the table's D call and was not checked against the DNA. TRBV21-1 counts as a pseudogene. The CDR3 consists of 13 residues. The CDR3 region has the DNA TGTGCCAGCACGAACTCGAACACCGGGGAGCTGTTTTTT. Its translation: CASTNSNTGELFF.

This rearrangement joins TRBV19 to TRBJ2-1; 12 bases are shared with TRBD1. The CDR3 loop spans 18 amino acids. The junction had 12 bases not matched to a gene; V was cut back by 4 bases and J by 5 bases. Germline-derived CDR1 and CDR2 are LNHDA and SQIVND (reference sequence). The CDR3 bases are TGTGCCAGTAGTACAGGGCCGGTGGGACAGGGGGCAAACAATGAGCAGTTCTTC. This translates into CASSTGPVGQGANNEQFF.

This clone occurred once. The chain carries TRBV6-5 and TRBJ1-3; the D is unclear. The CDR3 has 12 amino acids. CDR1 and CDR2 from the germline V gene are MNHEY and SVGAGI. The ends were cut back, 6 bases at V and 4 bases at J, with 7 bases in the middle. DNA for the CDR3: TGTGCCAGCAGACCCGCGGGAAACACCATATATTTT. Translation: CASRPAGNTIYF.

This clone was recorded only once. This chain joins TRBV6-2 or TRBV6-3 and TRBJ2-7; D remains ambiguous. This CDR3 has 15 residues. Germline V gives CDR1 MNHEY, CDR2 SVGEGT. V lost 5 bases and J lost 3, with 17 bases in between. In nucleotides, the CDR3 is TGTGCCAGCAGTCTACTTGATCCTCTGATCTACGAGCAGTACTTC. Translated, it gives CASSLLDPLIYEQYF.